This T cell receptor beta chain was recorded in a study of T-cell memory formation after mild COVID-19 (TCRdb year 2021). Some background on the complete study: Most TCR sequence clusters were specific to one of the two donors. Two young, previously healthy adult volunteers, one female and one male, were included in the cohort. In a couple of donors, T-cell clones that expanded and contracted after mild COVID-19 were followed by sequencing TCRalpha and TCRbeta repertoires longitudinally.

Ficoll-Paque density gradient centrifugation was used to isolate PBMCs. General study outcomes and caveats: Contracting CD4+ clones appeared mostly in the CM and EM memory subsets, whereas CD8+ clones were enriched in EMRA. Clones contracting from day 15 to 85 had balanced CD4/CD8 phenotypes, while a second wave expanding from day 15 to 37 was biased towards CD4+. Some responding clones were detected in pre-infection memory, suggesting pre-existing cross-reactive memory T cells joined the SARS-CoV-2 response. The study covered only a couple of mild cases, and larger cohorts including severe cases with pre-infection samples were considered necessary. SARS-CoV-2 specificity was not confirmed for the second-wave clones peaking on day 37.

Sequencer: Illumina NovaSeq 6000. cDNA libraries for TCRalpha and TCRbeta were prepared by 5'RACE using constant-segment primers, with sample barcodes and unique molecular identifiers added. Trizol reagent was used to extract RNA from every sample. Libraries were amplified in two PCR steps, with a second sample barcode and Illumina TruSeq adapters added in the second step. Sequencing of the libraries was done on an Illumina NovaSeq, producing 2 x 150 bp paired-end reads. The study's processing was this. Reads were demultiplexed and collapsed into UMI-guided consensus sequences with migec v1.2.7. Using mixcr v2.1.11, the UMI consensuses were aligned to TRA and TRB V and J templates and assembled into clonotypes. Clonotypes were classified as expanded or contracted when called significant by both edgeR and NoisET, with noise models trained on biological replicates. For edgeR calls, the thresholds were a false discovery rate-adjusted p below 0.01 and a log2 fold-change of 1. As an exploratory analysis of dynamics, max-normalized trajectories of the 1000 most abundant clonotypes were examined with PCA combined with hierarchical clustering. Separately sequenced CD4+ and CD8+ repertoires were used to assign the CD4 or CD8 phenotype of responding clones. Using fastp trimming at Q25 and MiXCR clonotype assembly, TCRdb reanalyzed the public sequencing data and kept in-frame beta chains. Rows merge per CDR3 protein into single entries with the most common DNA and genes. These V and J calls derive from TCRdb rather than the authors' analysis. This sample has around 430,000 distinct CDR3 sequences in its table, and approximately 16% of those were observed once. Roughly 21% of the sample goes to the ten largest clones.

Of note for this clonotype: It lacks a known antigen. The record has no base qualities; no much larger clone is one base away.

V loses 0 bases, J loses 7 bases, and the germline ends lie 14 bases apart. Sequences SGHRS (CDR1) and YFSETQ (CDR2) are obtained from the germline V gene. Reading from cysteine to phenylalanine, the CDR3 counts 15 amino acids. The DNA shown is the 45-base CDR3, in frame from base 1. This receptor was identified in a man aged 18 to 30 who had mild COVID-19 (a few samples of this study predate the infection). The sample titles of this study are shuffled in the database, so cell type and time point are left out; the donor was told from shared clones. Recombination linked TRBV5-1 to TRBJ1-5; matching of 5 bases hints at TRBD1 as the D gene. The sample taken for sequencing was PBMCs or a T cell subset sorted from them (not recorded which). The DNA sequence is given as TGCGCCAGCAGCTTGGCGGGACGAGCGGGACAGCCCCAGCATTTT. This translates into CASSLAGRAGQPQHF.